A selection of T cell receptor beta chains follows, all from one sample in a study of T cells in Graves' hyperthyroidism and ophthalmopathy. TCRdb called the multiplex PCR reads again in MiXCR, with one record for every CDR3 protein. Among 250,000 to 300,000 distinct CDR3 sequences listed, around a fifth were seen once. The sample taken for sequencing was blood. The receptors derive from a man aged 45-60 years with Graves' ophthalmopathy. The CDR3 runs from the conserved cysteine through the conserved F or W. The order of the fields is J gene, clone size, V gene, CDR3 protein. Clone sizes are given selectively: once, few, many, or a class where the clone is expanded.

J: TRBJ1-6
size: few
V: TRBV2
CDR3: CAGTGDTDLPLHF

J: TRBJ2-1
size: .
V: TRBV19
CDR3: CASKVRGSITYNEQFF

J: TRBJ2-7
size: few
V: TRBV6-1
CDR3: CASSSGTSGATYEQYF

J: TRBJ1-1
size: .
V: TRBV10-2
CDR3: CASSAAGPNTEAFF

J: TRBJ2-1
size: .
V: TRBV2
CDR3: CASSLYWGLAGGRSSYNEQFF

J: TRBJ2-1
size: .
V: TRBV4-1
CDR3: CASSQRTSSSYNEQFF

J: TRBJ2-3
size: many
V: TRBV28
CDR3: CASSLPGRDTQYF

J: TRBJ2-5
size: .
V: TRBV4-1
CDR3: CASSQVVLKETQYF

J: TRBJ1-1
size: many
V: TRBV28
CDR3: CASSLSGFGAFF

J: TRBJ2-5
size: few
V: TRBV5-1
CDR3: CASSPADRKETQYF

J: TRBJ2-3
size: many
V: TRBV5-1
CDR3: CASSFDPGQGTDTQYF

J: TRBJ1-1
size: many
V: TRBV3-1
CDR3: CASSQDLLSTEAFF

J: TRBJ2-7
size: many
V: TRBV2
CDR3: CASSASRDRVSSYEQYF

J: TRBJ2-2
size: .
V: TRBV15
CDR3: CATSRDRAVGELFF

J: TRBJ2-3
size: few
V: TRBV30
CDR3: CAWSGNPTDTQYF

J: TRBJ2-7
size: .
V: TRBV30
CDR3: CARGGGTPYEQYF

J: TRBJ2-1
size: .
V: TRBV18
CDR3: CASSPGVAGTSNEQFF

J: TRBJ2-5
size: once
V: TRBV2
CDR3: CASSELAGRREETQYF

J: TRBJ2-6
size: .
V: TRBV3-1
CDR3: CASSPYVPIIGANVLTF

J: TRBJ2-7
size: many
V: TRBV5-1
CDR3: CASSLRQGADEQYF

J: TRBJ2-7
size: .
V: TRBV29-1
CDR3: CSVGTAPYEQYF

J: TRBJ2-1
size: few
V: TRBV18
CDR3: CASSPSRGAGYNEQFF

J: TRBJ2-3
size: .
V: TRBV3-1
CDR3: CASSQRDISTDTQYF

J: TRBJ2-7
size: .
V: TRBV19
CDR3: CASRPGSTSSYEQYF

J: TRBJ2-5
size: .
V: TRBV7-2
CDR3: CASSPRSSGTQETQYF

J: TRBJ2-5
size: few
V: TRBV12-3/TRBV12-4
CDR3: CASRSTRSQETQYF

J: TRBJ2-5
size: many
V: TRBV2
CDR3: CASVWNSQETQYF

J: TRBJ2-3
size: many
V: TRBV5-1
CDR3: CASSPGMSTDTQYF

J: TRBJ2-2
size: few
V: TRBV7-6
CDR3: CASRQSGENTGELFF

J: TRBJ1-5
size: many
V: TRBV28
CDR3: CASSLLGTPNQPQHF

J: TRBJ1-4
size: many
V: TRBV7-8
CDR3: CASSLDPTEKLFF

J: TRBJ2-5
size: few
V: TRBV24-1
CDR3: CATSDSGTWERETQYF

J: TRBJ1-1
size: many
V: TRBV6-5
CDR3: CASSYSAARGTEAFF

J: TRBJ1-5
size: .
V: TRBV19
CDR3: CASAGGGASNQPQHF

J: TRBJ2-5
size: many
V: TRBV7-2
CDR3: CASSLALGEGTQYF